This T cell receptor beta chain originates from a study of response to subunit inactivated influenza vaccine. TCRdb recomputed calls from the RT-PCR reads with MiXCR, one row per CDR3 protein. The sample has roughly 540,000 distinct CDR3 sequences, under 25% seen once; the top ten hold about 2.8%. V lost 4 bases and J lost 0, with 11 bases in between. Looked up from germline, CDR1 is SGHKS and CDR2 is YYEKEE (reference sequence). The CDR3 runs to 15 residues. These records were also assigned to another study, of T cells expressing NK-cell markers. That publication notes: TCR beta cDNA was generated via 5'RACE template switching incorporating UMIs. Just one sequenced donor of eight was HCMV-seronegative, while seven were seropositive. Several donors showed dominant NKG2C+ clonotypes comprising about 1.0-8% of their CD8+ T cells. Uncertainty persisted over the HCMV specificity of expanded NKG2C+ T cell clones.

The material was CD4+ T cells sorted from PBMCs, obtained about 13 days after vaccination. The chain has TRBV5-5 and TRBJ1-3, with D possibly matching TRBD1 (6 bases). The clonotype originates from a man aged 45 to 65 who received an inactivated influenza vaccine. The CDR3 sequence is CASSRTATSGNTIYF. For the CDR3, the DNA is TGTGCCAGCAGCCGGACAGCGACCTCTGGAAACACCATATATTTT.